This TCR beta chain was captured in a study of control samples from healthy donors and cancer patients. From germline, CDR1 is SEHNR and CDR2 FQNEAQ (reference sequence). CDR3 length: 15 amino acids. V was clipped by 4 bases and J by 6 bases; unmatched bases: 11. The table came from immunoSEQ multiplex PCR; TCRdb's copy has only in-frame clones and leaves some out. Of about 120,000 clones listed, 85% to 90% are singletons. The chain couples TRBV7-9 to TRBJ2-7; 8 nucleotides line up with TRBD1. Sequencing used blood. The TCR was taken from a woman in her 70s in good health. The CDR3 reads CASSSPGTGGVEQYF. CDR3 DNA sequence: TGTGCCAGCAGCTCACCCGGGACAGGAGGGGTCGAGCAGTACTTC.